This record looks at one T cell receptor (beta chain) sequence and its context. This sample is part of a study of blood T cell repertoires in COVID-19. Whole-study context: Donors in the United States, Italy and Spain gave samples during acute or convalescent COVID-19. Sources were T cells, B-cell-depleted T cells, or PBMCs; the material itself was cDNA or gDNA.

In the original analysis: From reference gene primer amplification, estimates of nucleated cell counts were derived. Measured with immunoSEQ multiplex PCR; TCRdb has only the in-frame clones, and not every one. V, J and clone size are those of that table, while D and trimming were read from the DNA. This table holds about 69,000 clones, approximately 83% found once. Germline assignment: CDR1 SGHRS and CDR2 YFSETQ. CDR3 length equals 13 residues. Trimming at V came to 4 bases and at J to 8 bases, leaving 5 bases not matched to a gene. The sequenced material came from peripheral blood. This rearrangement joins TRBV5-1 to TRBJ1-2; the match to TRBD1 covers 10 bases. The receptor's source is a man aged 80 or over with acute or convalescent COVID-19. CDR3 DNA: TGCGCCAGCAGCGCGGACAGGGGGGAAGGCTACACCTTC. Translated: CASSADRGEGYTF.